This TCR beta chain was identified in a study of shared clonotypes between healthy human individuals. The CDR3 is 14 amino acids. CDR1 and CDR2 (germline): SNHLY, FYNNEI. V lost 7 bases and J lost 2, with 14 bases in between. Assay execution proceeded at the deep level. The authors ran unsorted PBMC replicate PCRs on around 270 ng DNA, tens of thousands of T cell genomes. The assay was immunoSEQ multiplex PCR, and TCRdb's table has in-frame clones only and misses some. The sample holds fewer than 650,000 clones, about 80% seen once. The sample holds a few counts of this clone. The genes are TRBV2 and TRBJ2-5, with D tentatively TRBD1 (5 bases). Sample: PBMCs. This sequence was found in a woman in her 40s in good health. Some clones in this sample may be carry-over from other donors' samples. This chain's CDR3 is CASNVARGQETQYF. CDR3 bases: TGTGCCAGCAATGTGGCAAGGGGTCAAGAGACCCAGTACTTC.